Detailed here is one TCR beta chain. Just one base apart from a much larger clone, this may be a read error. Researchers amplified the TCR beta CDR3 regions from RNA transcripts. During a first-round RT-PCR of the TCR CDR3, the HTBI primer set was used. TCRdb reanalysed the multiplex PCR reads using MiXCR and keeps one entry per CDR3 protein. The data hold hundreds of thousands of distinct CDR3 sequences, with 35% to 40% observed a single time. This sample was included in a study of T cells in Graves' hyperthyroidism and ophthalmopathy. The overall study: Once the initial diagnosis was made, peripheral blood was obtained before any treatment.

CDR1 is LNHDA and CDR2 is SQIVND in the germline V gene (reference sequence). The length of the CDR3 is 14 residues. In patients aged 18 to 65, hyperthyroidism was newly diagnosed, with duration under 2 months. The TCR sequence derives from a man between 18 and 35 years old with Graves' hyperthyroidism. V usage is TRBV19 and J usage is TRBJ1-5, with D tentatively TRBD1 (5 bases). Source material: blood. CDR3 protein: CATTEWGPNKPQHF. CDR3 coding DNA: TGTGCCACCACCGAGTGGGGCCCCAATAAGCCCCAGCATTTT.